The next 21 T cell receptor beta chains were all read from a single sample in a study of graft-versus-host responses after intestinal transplantation. Antigens for these TCRs are unknown. Here immunoSEQ multiplex PCR was the method, and the copy in TCRdb shows in-frame clones only, minus some. Of 70,000 to 95,000 clones listed, around 93% were seen once; the top ten hold around 1.1%. The input for sequencing was unstimulated CD8+ T cells sorted from spleen or lymph node cells, taken before transplant. The receptors come from a human donor who was the organ donor for an intestinal transplant.

The chain joins TRBV4-3 to TRBJ2-5; D is possibly TRBD1 (5 bases). The CDR3 runs 17 residues. V lost 0 bases to trimming and J lost 2 bases, with 16 bases between them. From germline, CDR1 is LGHNA and CDR2 YSLEER. CDR3 bases: TGCGCCAGCAGCCAAGAGGATTCAAGGCAGGGACAAGAGACCCAGTACTTC. Its translation is CASSQEDSRQGQETQYF.

V gene TRBV30 combines with J gene TRBJ1-4; D gene uncertain. The V gene's germline CDR1 is GTSNPN and CDR2 SVGIG (reference sequence). V lost 2 bases and J lost 4, with 8 bases in between. The CDR3 contains 13 residues. CDR3 nucleotides: TGTGCCTGGAGTCCCGGCGGTAATGAAAAACTGTTTTTT. It specifies CAWSPGGNEKLFF.

V gene TRBV4-2 combines with J gene TRBJ1-2; D may be TRBD1 (5 bases). The CDR3 consists of 13 residues. V lost 3 bases, J lost 12 bases, and 17 bases lay in between. Germline V gene lookup returns CDR1 LGHNA and CDR2 YNFKEQ. The CDR3 bases are TGTGCCAGCAGCCAGGGGGGGGTGACAGTCGACACCTTC. Amino acid sequence: CASSQGGVTVDTF.

The chain employs TRBV4-3 and TRBJ2-2; D is undetermined. Trimming shortened V by 6 bases and J by 0 bases, and 5 bases separated the two germline ends. The V gene's germline CDR1 is LGHNA and CDR2 YSLEER. This CDR3 comprises 13 residues. Written as DNA, the CDR3 is TGCGCCAGCAGTGCAGCGAACACCGGGGAGCTGTTTTTT. It codes for CASSAANTGELFF.

The rearrangement uses TRBV6-1 and TRBJ1-2, with 10 bases identical to TRBD1. Germline V CDR1 and CDR2: MNHNS, SASEGT. The CDR3 runs 15 residues. J lost 4 bases, V lost 3 bases, and 5 bases had no gene match. CDR3 protein: CASSEDRGGGYGYTF. The CDR3 region has the DNA TGTGCCAGCAGTGAGGACAGGGGGGGCGGCTATGGCTACACCTTC.

This chain uses TRBV16 with TRBJ2-4, with TRBD2 as a possible D gene (5 bases). Trimming left V 2 bases short and J 9 bases short, with 11 bases between. CDR3 size: 13 residues. Germline CDR1 and CDR2: KGHSY and FQNENV. CDR3 coding DNA: TGTGCCAGCAGCCAACTCGGCGCGGGCATTCAGTACTTC. Translated: CASSQLGAGIQYF.

The CDR3 bases are TGCGCCAGCAAAGGGGCGGGGGGGGTCACAGATACGCAGTATTTT. It is translated as CASKGAGGVTDTQYF. V gene TRBV5-1 combines with J gene TRBJ2-3; 9 bases are a match to TRBD2. V gave up 6 bases and J gave up 2 bases; unmatched junction bases: 7. Germline CDR1 is SGHRS and CDR2 is YFSETQ. This CDR3 has 15 residues.

The rearrangement links TRBV19 to TRBJ1-1; D gene ambiguous. Trimming cost V 5 bases and J 8 bases, with 18 bases left between them. The V gene's germline CDR1 is LNHDA and CDR2 SQIVND (reference sequence). This CDR3 has 14 amino acids. CDR3 in amino acids: CASSSPGGFEEAFF. The CDR3 bases are TGTGCCAGTAGTTCCCCCGGAGGGTTTGAGGAAGCTTTCTTT.

The chain carries TRBV30 and TRBJ1-1, with D perhaps matching TRBD1 (6 bases). V shed 1 base and J shed 1 base, with 19 bases lying between them. Per the germline V gene, CDR1 is GTSNPN and CDR2 is SVGIG (reference sequence). CDR3 size: 17 residues. CDR3 bases: TGTGCCTGGAGTGGTCACAGGGACGGGTGGTGGAACACTGAAGCTTTCTTT. Protein: CAWSGHRDGWWNTEAFF.

The chain is built from TRBV11-2 and TRBJ1-4; D uncertain. The CDR3 is 13 residues long. Germline CDR1 SGHAT, CDR2 FQNNGV. V lost 5 bases, J lost 8 bases, and 12 bases lay in between. For the CDR3, the DNA is TGTGCCAGCAGCATATCCGGGAACGAAAAACTGTTTTTT. It codes for CASSISGNEKLFF.

This chain joins TRBV6-1 and TRBJ2-7; 8 bases line up with TRBD2. Germline CDR1 and CDR2: MNHNS and SASEGT. Losses at the gene ends were 0 bases for V and 3 bases for J; bases not matched to a gene: 1. The CDR3 loop spans 14 amino acids. The CDR3: CASSEAGTSYEQYF. CDR3 nucleotides: TGTGCCAGCAGTGAAGCCGGGACTAGCTACGAGCAGTACTTC.

V gene TRBV5-6 combines with J gene TRBJ1-2, with D possibly being TRBD1 (5 bases). Germline CDR1 SGHDT, CDR2 YYEEEE. The V end was cut by 4 bases, the J end by 4 bases, with 17 bases between. CDR3 size: 15 residues. The CDR3 reads CASSGPGSDPYGYTF. The CDR3 nucleotides read TGTGCCAGCAGCGGACCAGGGTCAGATCCCTATGGCTACACCTTC.

The chain employs TRBV7-9 and TRBJ2-1; tentatively, D is TRBD2 (5 bases). Germline assignment: CDR1 SEHNR and CDR2 FQNEAQ (reference sequence). This CDR3 has 17 residues. V dropped 1 base and J dropped 4 bases, with 17 bases sitting between them. CDR3: CASSLEGRAASYNEQFF. The CDR3 bases are TGTGCCAGCAGCTTAGAGGGTAGAGCGGCGTCGTACAATGAGCAGTTCTTC.

Concerning this clone itself: The identical CDR3 is also encoded by other nucleotide sequences in the sample. The chain recombines TRBV10-3 with TRBJ2-3, with 8 bases lining up with TRBD2. The J segment lost 4 bases and the V segment lost 6 bases, leaving 12 bases of the junction unmatched. CDR3 size: 16 residues. The germline CDR1 and CDR2 sequences are ENHRY and SYGVKD. The CDR3 nucleotides are TGTGCCATCAGCCTCCAAGGACTAGCAGGAGCAGATACGCAGTATTTT. It is translated as CAISLQGLAGADTQYF.

The genes are TRBV6-1 and TRBJ1-2; D is unresolved. This CDR3 has 15 amino acids. The germline gives CDR1 MNHNS, CDR2 SASEGT. V was clipped by 5 bases and J by 8 bases, with 21 bases between them. CDR3: CASSSRIRSREGYTF. The CDR3 DNA reads as TGTGCCAGCAGTAGTCGTATCCGTTCCCGGGAGGGCTACACCTTC.

This chain uses TRBV4-1 with TRBJ2-5; 7 positions agree with TRBD2. The CDR3 runs to 16 residues. V lost 2 bases and J lost 5; bases outside the gene matches: 11. Germline-derived CDR1 and CDR2 are MGHRA and YSYEKL. Written as DNA, the CDR3 is TGCGCCAGCAGCCAACTTCTAGCGGCAGTAGGGGAGACCCAGTACTTC. Its translation is CASSQLLAAVGETQYF.

V is TRBV5-1 and J is TRBJ2-5; TRBD2 might be the D (5 bases). This CDR3 has 15 residues. The germline CDR1 and CDR2 sequences are SGHRS and YFSETQ. The V gene lost 4 bases and the J gene lost 2 bases, with 15 bases spanning the gap. In DNA, the CDR3 is TGCGCCAGCAGCCCCTGGAGGATAGCACAAGAGACCCAGTACTTC. Translated, it gives CASSPWRIAQETQYF.

J is TRBJ1-1 and V is TRBV6-1; tentatively, D is TRBD1 (5 bases). The CDR3 totals 15 residues. Trimming removed 8 bases at V and 1 base at J, with 17 bases between. Germline CDR1 MNHNS, CDR2 SASEGT. In nucleotides, the CDR3 is TGTGCCAGCGGGCCCAGCAGGGCCCGGAACACTGAAGCTTTCTTT. Protein: CASGPSRARNTEAFF.

The chain joins TRBV11-2 to TRBJ1-4, with TRBD1 as a possible D gene (5 bases). This CDR3 has 14 amino acids. V lost 3 bases and J lost 6, with 11 bases in between. Germline values: CDR1 SGHAT, CDR2 FQNNGV. The CDR3 reads CASSLVLRDEKLFF. DNA for the CDR3: TGTGCCAGCAGCTTGGTTCTCAGGGATGAAAAACTGTTTTTT.

This chain joins TRBV14 and TRBJ2-3, with D uncertain. The germline V gene encodes CDR1 SGHDN and CDR2 FVKESK. CDR3 length: 13 amino acids. V was trimmed by 4 bases and J by 6 bases, leaving 11 bases between them. The CDR3: CASSPRGWDTQYF. In nucleotides, the CDR3 is TGTGCCAGCAGCCCGAGAGGATGGGATACGCAGTATTTT.

This clone was detected once. The chain combines TRBV5-1 with TRBJ2-1; 7 bases match TRBD2. This CDR3 spans 16 amino acids. Trimming at V came to 1 base and at J to 6 bases, leaving 10 bases not matched to a gene. CDR1 is SGHRS and CDR2 is YFSETQ in the germline V gene. The CDR3 spells CASSLYGLADTNEQFF. DNA for the CDR3: TGCGCCAGCAGCTTGTACGGCCTAGCGGATACCAATGAGCAGTTCTTC.